The rows below give T cell receptor beta chains drawn from one sample of a study of monozygotic twins with inflammatory bowel disease. TCRdb derives one entry per CDR3 protein from the 5' RACE reads, leaving out DNA. The sample has some 150,000 distinct CDR3 sequences. Input material: blood. These receptors came from a human donor with ulcerative colitis or Crohn's disease, or a healthy co-twin of an affected twin (not recorded which). CDR3s include the opening cysteine and the closing phenylalanine or tryptophan. Each record gives: CDR3 length, V gene, J gene, CDR3 protein.

14	TRBV2	TRBJ2-7	CASSEGGREYEQYF
13	TRBV20-1	TRBJ2-7	CSALGQKHYEQYF
18	TRBV11-2	TRBJ2-1	CASSLGAPGLRGDNEQFF
17	TRBV19	TRBJ1-1	CASSLDRGSGMNTEAFF
13	TRBV12-3/TRBV12-4	TRBJ2-3	CASRGTGPDTQYF
14	TRBV5-1	TRBJ2-5	CASSLATDQETQYF
13	TRBV7-8	TRBJ2-2	CASSPTGPGELFF
18	TRBV5-1	TRBJ2-6	CASSEEPTGGSGANVLTF
14	TRBV15	TRBJ2-1	CATSRDLTTVEQFF
15	TRBV4-1	TRBJ2-7	CASSQVAAQIYEQYF
15	TRBV3-1	TRBJ1-4	CASSQGPSGGEKLFF
16	TRBV7-8	TRBJ2-3	CASSPTWRGITDTQYF
15	TRBV27	TRBJ1-1	CASGSILGANTEAFF
13	TRBV11-3	TRBJ2-2	CASSVENTGELFF
17	TRBV5-1	TRBJ2-1	CASSLVYGDLSYNEQFF
13	TRBV20-1	TRBJ1-2	CSAGISSNYGYTF
15	TRBV5-1	TRBJ2-3	CASSLGLAGVDTQYF
17	TRBV7-8	TRBJ1-5	CASSLLGTGGRYQPQHF
16	TRBV4-2	TRBJ2-1	CASSPLAGGLDNEQFF
15	TRBV7-2	TRBJ2-3	CASSLRRDFTDTQYF
14	TRBV6-6	TRBJ2-5	CASSPTRQGETQYF
14	TRBV5-1	TRBJ2-7	CASSSMDLEDEQYF
15	TRBV19	TRBJ1-5	CASSHRDTGNQPQHF
14	TRBV20-1	TRBJ1-5	CSATSPGGRQPQHF
16	TRBV28	TRBJ2-1	CASSLLAGGEYNEQFF
15	TRBV27	TRBJ2-1	CASSYWGWGYNEQFF
15	TRBV7-2	TRBJ2-1	CASSLLAVGYNEQFF
12	TRBV20-1	TRBJ1-1	CSAPRGGTEAFF
16	TRBV4-2	TRBJ1-5	CASSQDGDSSNQPQHF
14	TRBV11-2	TRBJ2-2	CASRPRGGNRELFF
16	TRBV20-1	TRBJ2-2	CSAMAGLAGFRGELFF
16	TRBV18	TRBJ1-5	CASSPDRGRGNQPQHF
15	TRBV6-5	TRBJ1-2	CASSSLKSYVYGYTF
14	TRBV13	TRBJ1-1	CASSRGGMNTEAFF
12	TRBV7-2	TRBJ1-1	CASSLVGAEAFF
13	TRBV12-3/TRBV12-4	TRBJ1-1	CATGTEMNTEAFF
13	TRBV29-1	TRBJ2-3	CSVEGSPTDTQYF
16	TRBV7-2	TRBJ1-6	CASSPRTGTNNSPLHF
13	TRBV25-1	TRBJ2-3	CASCEGGTDTQYF
15	TRBV7-9	TRBJ2-1	CASSARGSSYNEQFF
17	TRBV5-1	TRBJ2-5	CASSLSGERGVQETQYF
17	TRBV20-1	TRBJ2-6	CSARVAGAQAGANVLTF
12	TRBV5-1	TRBJ1-1	CASSLEGPEAFF
14	TRBV20-1	TRBJ1-2	CSATETGTNYGYTF
14	TRBV5-1	TRBJ2-7	CASSLVAGRGEQYF
11	TRBV12-3/TRBV12-4	TRBJ1-2	CASSFRAGYTF
13	TRBV5-6	TRBJ2-7	CAGGRLASYEQYF
15	TRBV12-3/TRBV12-4	TRBJ1-2	CASSTLRQGVLGYTF
14	TRBV20-1	TRBJ2-1	CSARGSSGGGEQFF